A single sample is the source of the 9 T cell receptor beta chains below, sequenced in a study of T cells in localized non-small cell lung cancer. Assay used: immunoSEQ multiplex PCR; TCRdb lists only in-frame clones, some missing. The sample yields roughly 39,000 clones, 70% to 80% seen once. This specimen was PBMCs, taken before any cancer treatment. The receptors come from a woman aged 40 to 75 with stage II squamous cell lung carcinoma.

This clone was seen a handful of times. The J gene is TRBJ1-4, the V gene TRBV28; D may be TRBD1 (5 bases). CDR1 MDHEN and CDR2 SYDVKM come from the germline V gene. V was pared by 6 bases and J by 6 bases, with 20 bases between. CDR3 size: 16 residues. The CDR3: CASSPVEGLSDEKLFF. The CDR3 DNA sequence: TGTGCCAGCAGCCCGGTTGAGGGGCTTAGTGATGAAAAACTGTTTTTT.

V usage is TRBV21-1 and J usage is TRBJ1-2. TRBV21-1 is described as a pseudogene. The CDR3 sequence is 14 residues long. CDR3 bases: TGTGCCAGCAGCAAAGTCGGCGTTAACTATGGCTACACCTTC. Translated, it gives CASSKVGVNYGYTF.

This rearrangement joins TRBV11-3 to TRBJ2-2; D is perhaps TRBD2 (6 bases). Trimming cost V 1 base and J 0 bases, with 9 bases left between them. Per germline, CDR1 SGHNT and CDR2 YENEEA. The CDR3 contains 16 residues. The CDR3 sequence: CASSLATRPNTGELFF. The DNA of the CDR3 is TGTGCCAGCAGCTTAGCGACTAGACCGAACACCGGGGAGCTGTTTTTT.

The CDR3 bases are TGCGCCAGCAGCCAAGATCGGGGAACGACTAATAGCTATGGCTACACCTTC. It is translated as CASSQDRGTTNSYGYTF. The chain carries TRBV4-3 and TRBJ1-2; no definite D call. The V and J ends lost 0 bases and 4 bases respectively, with 18 bases between them. This CDR3 region has 17 residues. Germline assignment: CDR1 LGHNA and CDR2 YSLEER.

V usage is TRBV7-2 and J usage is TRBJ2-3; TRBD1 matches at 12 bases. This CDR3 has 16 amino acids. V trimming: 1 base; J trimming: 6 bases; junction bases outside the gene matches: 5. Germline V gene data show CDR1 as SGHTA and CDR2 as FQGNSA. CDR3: CASSLDPGQGADTQYF. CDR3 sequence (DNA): TGTGCCAGCAGCTTAGATCCGGGACAGGGGGCGGATACGCAGTATTTT. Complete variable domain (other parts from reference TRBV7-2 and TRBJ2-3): GAGVSQSPSNKVTEKGKDVELRCDPISGHTALYWYRQSLGQGLEFLIYFQGNSAPDKSGLPSDRFSAERTGGSVSTLTIQRTQQEDSAVYLCASSLDPGQGADTQYFGPGTRLTVL.

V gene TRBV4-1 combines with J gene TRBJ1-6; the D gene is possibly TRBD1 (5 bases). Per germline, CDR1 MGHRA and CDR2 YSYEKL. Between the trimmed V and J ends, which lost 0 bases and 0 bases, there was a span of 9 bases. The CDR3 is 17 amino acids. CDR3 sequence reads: CASSQEDTSSYNSPLHF. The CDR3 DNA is TGCGCCAGCAGCCAAGAGGACACTAGCTCCTATAATTCACCCCTCCACTTT.

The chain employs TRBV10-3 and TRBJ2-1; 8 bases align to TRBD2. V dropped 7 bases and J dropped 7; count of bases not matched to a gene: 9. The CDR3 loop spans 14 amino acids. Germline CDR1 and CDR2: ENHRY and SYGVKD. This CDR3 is CAITEAGAGNEQFF. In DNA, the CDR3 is TGTGCCATCACCGAAGCGGGAGCCGGGAATGAGCAGTTCTTC.

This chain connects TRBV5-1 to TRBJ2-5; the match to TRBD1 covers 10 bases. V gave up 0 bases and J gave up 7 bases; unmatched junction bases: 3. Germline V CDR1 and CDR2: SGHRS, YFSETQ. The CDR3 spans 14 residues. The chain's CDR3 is CASSLGQGAPTQYF. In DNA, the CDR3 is TGCGCCAGCAGCTTGGGACAGGGGGCGCCGACCCAGTACTTC.

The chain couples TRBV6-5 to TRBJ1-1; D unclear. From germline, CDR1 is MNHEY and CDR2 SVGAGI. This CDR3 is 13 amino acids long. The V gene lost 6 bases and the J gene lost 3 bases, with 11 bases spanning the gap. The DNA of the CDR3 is TGTGCCAGCAGCTCAGACTCTTACACTGAAGCTTTCTTT. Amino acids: CASSSDSYTEAFF.